This T cell receptor beta chain was profiled in a study of breast tumors, draining lymph nodes, adjacent tissues. The study's findings and limits: Tumor and nontumor repertoires were significantly more similar in luminal-like than in basal-like breast cancer. Tumors had less TCR diversity than lymph nodes, more than nontumor tissue.

The ends were cut back, 0 bases at V and 5 bases at J, with 8 bases in the middle. The germline CDR1 and CDR2 sequences are KGHSY and FQNENV. The CDR3 is made up of 13 amino acids. The lymph nodes were axillary draining lymph nodes from breast cancer patients. In this sample, this clonotype turned up many times. Its specificity is unknown. One entry per CDR3 protein results from TCRdb running MiXCR on the multiplex PCR reads. The sample yields approximately 180,000 distinct CDR3 sequences, about 34% seen once. Sequencing was carried out using axillary lymph node tissue. This TCR came from a female donor with breast cancer. Some clones in this sample may be carry-over from other donors' samples. This chain links TRBV16 with TRBJ2-7; perhaps TRBD2 as D (5 bases). The CDR3 loop reads CASSQSKRNEQYF. CDR3 bases: TGTGCCAGCAGCCAATCGAAGCGGAACGAGCAGTACTTC.